These T cell receptor beta chains were read from a single sample in a study of T cell clonotyping in hematopoietic cell transplantation. Method: immunoSEQ multiplex PCR; TCRdb's copy keeps in-frame clones and lacks some. Among 2,000 or so clones listed, around three quarters were seen once. Sequenced material: peripheral blood mononuclear cells. Receptors were obtained from a man aged 25 to 40 in good health. Some clones in this sample may be carry-over from other donors' samples. Both conserved end residues are part of each CDR3. D genes are given only for firm matches. Some rows mark clone size as missing; the rest say once, few, many or name a class of expanded clone.

j_call: TRBJ2-5
d_call: TRBD2
clone_size: few
v_call: TRBV6-1
cdr3_aa: CASSGPTSGRRETQYF
cdr3_nt: TGTGCCAGCAGTGGGCCGACTAGCGGGAGACGAGAGACCCAGTACTTC

j_call: TRBJ2-3
d_call: TRBD1
clone_size: NA
v_call: TRBV5-1
cdr3_aa: CASSRDRATTDTQYF
cdr3_nt: TGCGCCAGCAGCCGGGACAGGGCGACCACAGATACGCAGTATTTT

j_call: TRBJ2-3
d_call: TRBD1
clone_size: NA
v_call: TRBV29-1
cdr3_aa: CSDRTGGIGDTQYF
cdr3_nt: TGCAGCGACCGGACAGGGGGTATAGGAGATACGCAGTATTTT

j_call: TRBJ1-2
d_call: NA
clone_size: NA
v_call: TRBV6-5
cdr3_aa: CASSRVGDGYTF
cdr3_nt: TGTGCCAGCAGCCGGGTGGGCGATGGCTACACCTTC

j_call: TRBJ2-7
d_call: NA
clone_size: NA
v_call: TRBV10-1
cdr3_aa: CASSEGPADYEQYF
cdr3_nt: TGCGCCAGCAGTGAGGGGCCAGCGGACTACGAGCAGTACTTC

j_call: TRBJ1-2
d_call: NA
clone_size: NA
v_call: TRBV9
cdr3_aa: CASRRFENYGYTF
cdr3_nt: TGTGCCAGCAGAAGGTTCGAGAACTATGGCTACACCTTC

j_call: TRBJ2-7
d_call: TRBD2
clone_size: NA
v_call: TRBV4-3
cdr3_aa: CASSQGVSSGRPYF
cdr3_nt: TGCGCCAGCAGCCAAGGGGTTTCTAGCGGGAGGCCGTACTTC

j_call: TRBJ1-5
d_call: NA
clone_size: NA
v_call: TRBV4-1
cdr3_aa: CASSYNREGQPQHF
cdr3_nt: TGCGCCAGCAGCTATAACAGGGAAGGTCAGCCCCAGCATTTT

j_call: TRBJ1-5
d_call: NA
clone_size: NA
v_call: TRBV30
cdr3_aa: CAWSAGGALNQPQHF
cdr3_nt: TGTGCCTGGAGTGCAGGCGGGGCTCTAAATCAGCCCCAGCATTTT

j_call: TRBJ2-2
d_call: TRBD1
clone_size: once
v_call: TRBV6-4
cdr3_aa: CASSLSTGETGELFF
cdr3_nt: TGTGCCAGCAGTTTGTCGACAGGGGAGACCGGGGAGCTGTTTTTT

j_call: TRBJ2-2
d_call: NA
clone_size: NA
v_call: TRBV5-6
cdr3_aa: CASLGGGELFF
cdr3_nt: TGTGCCAGCTTGGGAGGCGGGGAGCTGTTTTTT

j_call: TRBJ2-7
d_call: NA
clone_size: NA
v_call: TRBV2
cdr3_aa: CASSEKRTEYF
cdr3_nt: TGTGCCAGCAGTGAAAAACGGACCGAGTACTTC

j_call: TRBJ1-6
d_call: TRBD1
clone_size: NA
v_call: TRBV2
cdr3_aa: CASSSDRGDSPLHF
cdr3_nt: TGTGCCAGCAGTTCAGACAGGGGTGATTCACCCCTCCACTTT

j_call: TRBJ1-2
d_call: TRBD1
clone_size: NA
v_call: TRBV14
cdr3_aa: CASSQGQGANYGYTF
cdr3_nt: TGTGCCAGCAGCCAAGGACAGGGGGCTAACTATGGCTACACCTTC

j_call: TRBJ2-7
d_call: TRBD2
clone_size: once
v_call: TRBV5-6
cdr3_aa: CASARGTNYEQYF
cdr3_nt: TGTGCCAGCGCCCGAGGGACTAACTACGAGCAGTACTTC

j_call: TRBJ2-7
d_call: NA
clone_size: NA
v_call: TRBV5-4
cdr3_aa: CASSSEFRAYEQYF
cdr3_nt: TGTGCCAGCAGCTCGGAATTCAGGGCTTACGAGCAGTACTTC

j_call: TRBJ1-1
d_call: TRBD1
clone_size: few
v_call: TRBV4-1
cdr3_aa: CASSRGQGENTEAFF
cdr3_nt: TGCGCCAGCAGCCGGGGACAGGGAGAGAACACTGAAGCTTTCTTT

j_call: TRBJ1-2
d_call: NA
clone_size: few
v_call: TRBV7-9
cdr3_aa: CASSYENGHGYTF
cdr3_nt: TGTGCCAGCAGCTATGAGAACGGGCATGGCTACACCTTC

j_call: TRBJ2-7
d_call: NA
clone_size: NA
v_call: TRBV10-3
cdr3_aa: CAISAAPGQQYF
cdr3_nt: TGTGCCATCAGTGCAGCCCCAGGACAGCAGTACTTC

j_call: TRBJ1-1
d_call: NA
clone_size: few
v_call: TRBV6-5
cdr3_aa: CASSSGLHTEAFF
cdr3_nt: TGTGCCAGCAGTTCGGGACTCCACACTGAAGCTTTCTTT

j_call: TRBJ2-5
d_call: NA
clone_size: NA
v_call: TRBV5-4
cdr3_aa: CASSPFFSAQETQYF
cdr3_nt: TGTGCCAGCAGCCCCTTCTTTAGCGCCCAAGAGACCCAGTACTTC

j_call: TRBJ2-2
d_call: NA
clone_size: few
v_call: TRBV4-3
cdr3_aa: CASSRRAFLGTGELFF
cdr3_nt: TGCGCCAGCAGCCGGAGGGCCTTCTTAGGGACCGGGGAGCTGTTTTTT

j_call: TRBJ1-5
d_call: NA
clone_size: once
v_call: TRBV7-9
cdr3_aa: CASSLGSQPQHF
cdr3_nt: TGTGCCAGCAGCTTAGGATCTCAGCCCCAGCATTTT

j_call: TRBJ2-7
d_call: TRBD1
clone_size: NA
v_call: TRBV6-1
cdr3_aa: CASSDRQGAYEQYF
cdr3_nt: TGTGCCAGCAGTGACAGACAGGGGGCCTACGAGCAGTACTTC

j_call: TRBJ2-3
d_call: NA
clone_size: few
v_call: TRBV11-2
cdr3_aa: CASSLVAGMLDTQYF
cdr3_nt: TGTGCCAGCAGCTTAGTTGCGGGGATGCTGGATACGCAGTATTTT

j_call: TRBJ2-2
d_call: NA
clone_size: few
v_call: TRBV2
cdr3_aa: CASIAHTGELFF
cdr3_nt: TGTGCCAGCATCGCTCACACCGGGGAGCTGTTTTTT

j_call: TRBJ2-3
d_call: NA
clone_size: NA
v_call: TRBV7-8
cdr3_aa: CASSRLVVSSTDTQYF
cdr3_nt: TGTGCCAGCAGCCGACTGGTTGTCAGTAGCACAGATACGCAGTATTTT

j_call: TRBJ1-2
d_call: NA
clone_size: few
v_call: TRBV5-1
cdr3_aa: CASSLGNIYGYTF
cdr3_nt: TGCGCCAGCAGCTTGGGGAATATCTATGGCTACACCTTC

j_call: TRBJ2-7
d_call: NA
clone_size: NA
v_call: TRBV28
cdr3_aa: CASSSLVGVYEQYF
cdr3_nt: TGTGCCAGCAGTTCCCTCGTCGGGGTGTACGAGCAGTACTTC

j_call: TRBJ2-7
d_call: NA
clone_size: NA
v_call: TRBV30
cdr3_aa: CAWSDQSEQYF
cdr3_nt: TGTGCCTGGAGTGATCAGTCAGAGCAGTACTTC

j_call: TRBJ2-5
d_call: NA
clone_size: once
v_call: TRBV5-1
cdr3_aa: CASRLSTAQETQYF
cdr3_nt: TGCGCCAGCAGGCTCTCGACAGCCCAAGAGACCCAGTACTTC

j_call: TRBJ1-5
d_call: NA
clone_size: NA
v_call: TRBV7-9
cdr3_aa: CASSPIYSNQPQHF
cdr3_nt: TGTGCCAGCAGCCCCATATATAGCAATCAGCCCCAGCATTTT

j_call: TRBJ1-2
d_call: NA
clone_size: NA
v_call: TRBV4-3
cdr3_aa: CASSQAGGQIYGYTF
cdr3_nt: TGCGCCAGCAGCCAAGCCGGGGGGCAAATCTATGGCTACACCTTC

j_call: TRBJ1-3
d_call: NA
clone_size: NA
v_call: TRBV5-6
cdr3_aa: CASSLVSESGNTIYF
cdr3_nt: TGTGCCAGCAGCTTGGTGTCAGAGAGTGGAAACACCATATATTTT

j_call: TRBJ2-7
d_call: TRBD2
clone_size: once
v_call: TRBV5-4
cdr3_aa: CASSFEREVYEQYF
cdr3_nt: TGTGCCAGCAGCTTCGAGCGGGAGGTCTACGAGCAGTACTTC

j_call: TRBJ2-1
d_call: NA
clone_size: NA
v_call: TRBV28
cdr3_aa: CASSLSGVLWNEQFF
cdr3_nt: TGTGCCAGCAGTCTCTCAGGGGTTCTGTGGAATGAGCAGTTCTTC

j_call: TRBJ1-1
d_call: NA
clone_size: NA
v_call: TRBV6-5
cdr3_aa: CASSYSGVRDTEAFF
cdr3_nt: TGTGCCAGCAGTTACTCGGGAGTGCGGGACACTGAAGCTTTCTTT

j_call: TRBJ1-2
d_call: NA
clone_size: NA
v_call: TRBV28
cdr3_aa: CASSWVGGGYGYTF
cdr3_nt: TGTGCCAGCAGTTGGGTAGGGGGTGGGTATGGCTACACCTTC

j_call: TRBJ2-5
d_call: NA
clone_size: NA
v_call: TRBV29-1
cdr3_aa: CSVWGKETQYF
cdr3_nt: TGCAGCGTGTGGGGGAAAGAGACCCAGTACTTC

j_call: TRBJ2-2
d_call: TRBD1
clone_size: NA
v_call: TRBV5-1
cdr3_aa: CASSIRTGTNTGELFF
cdr3_nt: TGCGCCAGCAGCATACGGACAGGGACGAACACCGGGGAGCTGTTTTTT

j_call: TRBJ1-2
d_call: NA
clone_size: NA
v_call: TRBV30
cdr3_aa: CAWSAGTSGHGYTF
cdr3_nt: TGTGCCTGGAGCGCAGGGACATCGGGACATGGCTACACCTTC

j_call: TRBJ1-1
d_call: TRBD1
clone_size: NA
v_call: TRBV29-1
cdr3_aa: CSGDTGATEAFF
cdr3_nt: TGCAGCGGAGATACAGGGGCCACTGAAGCTTTCTTT

j_call: TRBJ2-7
d_call: NA
clone_size: NA
v_call: TRBV5-6
cdr3_aa: CASSLVRDEQYF
cdr3_nt: TGTGCCAGCAGCTTGGTACGTGACGAGCAGTACTTC

j_call: TRBJ1-1
d_call: NA
clone_size: NA
v_call: TRBV28
cdr3_aa: CASRLGSTEAFF
cdr3_nt: TGTGCCAGCAGACTTGGCTCCACTGAAGCTTTCTTT

j_call: TRBJ1-6
d_call: NA
clone_size: NA
v_call: TRBV30
cdr3_aa: CAWRGTDNSPLHF
cdr3_nt: TGTGCCTGGAGAGGGACGGACAATTCACCCCTCCACTTT

j_call: TRBJ1-6
d_call: TRBD1
clone_size: NA
v_call: TRBV9
cdr3_aa: CASSRGQTNSPLHF
cdr3_nt: TGTGCCAGCAGTCGGGGACAGACTAATTCACCCCTCCACTTT

j_call: TRBJ1-1
d_call: NA
clone_size: NA
v_call: TRBV19
cdr3_aa: CASSHRVTDTEAFF
cdr3_nt: TGTGCCAGTAGTCATAGGGTCACGGACACTGAAGCTTTCTTT

j_call: TRBJ1-1
d_call: TRBD1
clone_size: NA
v_call: TRBV29-1
cdr3_aa: CSGRRGRWTEAFF
cdr3_nt: TGCAGCGGGCGAAGGGGGCGTTGGACTGAAGCTTTCTTT

j_call: TRBJ2-2
d_call: NA
clone_size: NA
v_call: TRBV29-1
cdr3_aa: CSGRGAGELFF
cdr3_nt: TGCAGCGGCAGGGGGGCCGGGGAGCTGTTTTTT

j_call: TRBJ2-7
d_call: NA
clone_size: NA
v_call: TRBV5-1
cdr3_aa: CASSLGHREQYF
cdr3_nt: TGCGCCAGCAGCTTAGGACACCGCGAGCAGTACTTC

j_call: TRBJ1-2
d_call: NA
clone_size: NA
v_call: TRBV30
cdr3_aa: CAWRTAYGYTF
cdr3_nt: TGTGCCTGGAGGACAGCCTATGGCTACACCTTC

j_call: TRBJ1-5
d_call: TRBD1
clone_size: NA
v_call: TRBV30
cdr3_aa: CAWSGTESNQPQHF
cdr3_nt: TGTGCCTGGAGCGGGACAGAGAGCAATCAGCCCCAGCATTTT

j_call: TRBJ2-7
d_call: NA
clone_size: NA
v_call: TRBV6-5
cdr3_aa: CASTPSGGSYEQYF
cdr3_nt: TGTGCCAGCACTCCCTCCGGCGGTTCCTACGAGCAGTACTTC

j_call: TRBJ2-1
d_call: NA
clone_size: NA
v_call: TRBV7-2
cdr3_aa: CASSLGGVLEQLF
cdr3_nt: TGTGCCAGCAGCTTAGGCGGGGTACTTGAGCAGCTCTTC